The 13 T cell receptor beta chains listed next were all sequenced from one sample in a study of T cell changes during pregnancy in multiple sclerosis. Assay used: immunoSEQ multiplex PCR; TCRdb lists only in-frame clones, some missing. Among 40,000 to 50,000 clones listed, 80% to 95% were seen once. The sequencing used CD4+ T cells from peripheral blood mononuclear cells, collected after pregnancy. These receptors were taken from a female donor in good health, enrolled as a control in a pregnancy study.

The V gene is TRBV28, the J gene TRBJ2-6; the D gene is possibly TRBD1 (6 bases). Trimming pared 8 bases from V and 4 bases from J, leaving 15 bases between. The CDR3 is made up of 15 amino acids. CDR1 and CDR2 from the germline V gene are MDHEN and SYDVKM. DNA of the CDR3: TGTGCCAGCCGTGACCGGACAGTCGGGGCCAACGTCCTGACTTTC. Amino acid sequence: CASRDRTVGANVLTF. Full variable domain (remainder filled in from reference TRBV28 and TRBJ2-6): DVKVTQSSRYLVKRTGEKVFLECVQDMDHENMFWYRQDPGLGLRLIYFSYDVKMKEKGDIPEGYSVSREKKERFSLILESASTNQTSMYLCASRDRTVGANVLTFGAGSRLTVL.

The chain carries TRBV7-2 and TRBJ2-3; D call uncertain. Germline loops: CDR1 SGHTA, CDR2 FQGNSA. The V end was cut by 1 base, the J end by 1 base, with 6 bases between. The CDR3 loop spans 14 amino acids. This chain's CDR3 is CASSLGLGTDTQYF. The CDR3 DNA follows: TGTGCCAGCAGCTTAGGGCTCGGCACAGATACGCAGTATTTT.

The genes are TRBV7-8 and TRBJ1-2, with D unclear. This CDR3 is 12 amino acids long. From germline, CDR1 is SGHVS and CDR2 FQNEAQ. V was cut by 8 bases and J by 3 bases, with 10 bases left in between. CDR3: CASSQQHYGYTF. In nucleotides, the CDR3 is TGTGCCAGCTCACAACAGCACTATGGCTACACCTTC.

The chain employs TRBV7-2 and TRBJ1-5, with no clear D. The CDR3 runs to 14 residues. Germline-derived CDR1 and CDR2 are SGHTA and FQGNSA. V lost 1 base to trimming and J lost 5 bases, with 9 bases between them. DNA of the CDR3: TGTGCCAGCAGCTTAGTGGTGGGCGATCAGCCCCAGCATTTT. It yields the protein CASSLVVGDQPQHF.

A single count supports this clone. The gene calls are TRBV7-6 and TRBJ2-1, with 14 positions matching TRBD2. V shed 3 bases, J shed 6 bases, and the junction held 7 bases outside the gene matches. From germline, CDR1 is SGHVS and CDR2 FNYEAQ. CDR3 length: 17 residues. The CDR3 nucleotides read TGTGCCAGCAGCTTTGGGACTAGCGGGAGTGATGGCAATGAGCAGTTCTTC. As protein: CASSFGTSGSDGNEQFF.

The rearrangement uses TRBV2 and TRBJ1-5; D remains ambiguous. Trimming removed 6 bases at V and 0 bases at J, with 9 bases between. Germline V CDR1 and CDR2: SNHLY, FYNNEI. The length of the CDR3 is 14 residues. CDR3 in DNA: TGTGCCAGCAGGTCTCTCTATAGCAATCAGCCCCAGCATTTT. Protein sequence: CASRSLYSNQPQHF.

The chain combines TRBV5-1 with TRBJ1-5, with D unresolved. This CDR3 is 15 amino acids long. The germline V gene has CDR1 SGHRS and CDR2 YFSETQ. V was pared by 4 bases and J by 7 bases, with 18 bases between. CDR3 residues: CASSPSGRFEQPQHF. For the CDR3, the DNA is TGCGCCAGCAGCCCCTCGGGGAGGTTTGAGCAGCCCCAGCATTTT.

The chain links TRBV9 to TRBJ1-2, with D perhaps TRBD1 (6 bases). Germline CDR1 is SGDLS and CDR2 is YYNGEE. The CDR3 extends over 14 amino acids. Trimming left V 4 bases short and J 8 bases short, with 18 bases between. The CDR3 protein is CASSSSSTGGGYTF. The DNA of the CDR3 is TGTGCCAGCAGCTCTAGCTCGACAGGTGGAGGCTACACCTTC.

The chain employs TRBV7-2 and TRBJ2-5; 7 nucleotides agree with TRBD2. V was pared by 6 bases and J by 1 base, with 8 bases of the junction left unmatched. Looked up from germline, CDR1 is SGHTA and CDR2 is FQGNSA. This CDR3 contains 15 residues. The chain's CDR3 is CASRLGSSGQETQYF. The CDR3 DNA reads TGTGCCAGCAGACTCGGGTCTAGCGGCCAAGAGACCCAGTACTTC.

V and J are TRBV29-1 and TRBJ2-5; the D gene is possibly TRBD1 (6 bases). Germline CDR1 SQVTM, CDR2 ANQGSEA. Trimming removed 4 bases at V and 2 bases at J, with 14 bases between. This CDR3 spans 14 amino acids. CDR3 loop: CSVAPGDTQETQYF. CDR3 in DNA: TGCAGCGTTGCCCCCGGGGACACTCAAGAGACCCAGTACTTC.

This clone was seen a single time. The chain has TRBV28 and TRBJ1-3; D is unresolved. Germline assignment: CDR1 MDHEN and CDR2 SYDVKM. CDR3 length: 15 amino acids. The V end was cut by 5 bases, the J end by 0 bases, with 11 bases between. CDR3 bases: TGTGCCAGCAGTAAAGGCGGGAGCTCTGGAAACACCATATATTTT. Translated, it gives CASSKGGSSGNTIYF.

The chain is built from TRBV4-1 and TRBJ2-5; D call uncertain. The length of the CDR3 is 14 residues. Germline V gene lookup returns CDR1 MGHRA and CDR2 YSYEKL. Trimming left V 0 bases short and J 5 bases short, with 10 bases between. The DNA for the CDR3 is TGCGCCAGCAGCCAAGATTGGCTAGTTGAGACCCAGTACTTC. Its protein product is CASSQDWLVETQYF.

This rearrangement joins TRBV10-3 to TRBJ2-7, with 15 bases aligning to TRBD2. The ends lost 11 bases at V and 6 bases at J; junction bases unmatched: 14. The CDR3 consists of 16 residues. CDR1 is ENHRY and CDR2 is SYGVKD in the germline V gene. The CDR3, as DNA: TGTGCCGCCGCCCACTCCGGGACTAGCGGGGGGTCCGAGCAGTACTTC. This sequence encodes CAAAHSGTSGGSEQYF.